The clone carrying this TCR beta chain was seen at least ten times. Its antigen remains unknown. Each CDR3 protein gets one entry after TCRdb re-called the 5' RACE reads with MiXCR. The table has 25,000 or so distinct CDR3 sequences, approximately 5.6% seen once. This specimen belongs to a study of spatial heterogeneity in lung cancer. On the study more broadly: Within raw reads, each unique TCR and UMI combination appeared on average more than ten times.

Germline V gene data show CDR1 as SQVTM and CDR2 as ANQGSEA. J was trimmed by 7 bases and V by 3 bases; bases with no gene match: 12. This CDR3 comprises 17 residues. General observations from the study: Blood carried ubiquitous expanded tumor TCRs more at resection than follow-up.

This sample's time point: blood at routine non-recurrence follow-up after resection. Tumor, nontumor lung or frozen PBMC supplied whole RNA, sequenced without sorting. The clonotype comes from a male donor with early-stage non-small cell lung cancer. The chain joins TRBV29-1 to TRBJ2-1; 13 nucleotides align to TRBD2. The source material was PBMCs, sampled at follow-up. CDR3 coding DNA: TGCAGCGTTGATGGGGGGACTAGCGGGACCCTCTGGAATGAGCAGTTCTTC. Translated, it gives CSVDGGTSGTLWNEQFF.